A single sample is the source of the 15 T cell receptor beta chains below, sequenced in a study of blood T cells in healthy people across ages. The authors ran a second PCR of about 7 to 11 cycles using a sample-barcoded 5' primer and a J-beta primer mix. TCRdb re-analysed the 5' RACE reads in MiXCR, keeping a single row per CDR3 protein. The sample consists of around 790,000 distinct CDR3 sequences, under 45% of them appearing once. The sample comprised blood. These receptors all stem from a man in his 60s in good health.

The chain links TRBV3-1 to TRBJ2-3; 9 positions match TRBD2. The ends lost 3 bases at V and 1 base at J; junction bases unmatched: 2. CDR1 is LGHDT, CDR2 YNNKEL, per germline (reference sequence). This CDR3 is 15 amino acids long. The CDR3 loop reads CASSHRTSGTDTQYF. CDR3 nucleotides: TGTGCCAGCAGCCACAGGACTAGCGGCACAGATACGCAGTATTTT.

This clonotype occurred a few times. The chain links TRBV20-1 to TRBJ2-7, with D unclear. Per germline, CDR1 DFQATT and CDR2 SNEGSKA (reference sequence). Deletions cut 1 base from V and 2 bases from J, with 6 bases between. The CDR3 is made up of 12 amino acids. Here the CDR3 reads CSARGTTYEQYF. DNA of the CDR3: TGCAGTGCTAGAGGGACCACCTACGAGCAGTACTTC.

The gene calls are TRBV25-1 and TRBJ2-3; either TRBD1 or TRBD2 may supply D (5 bases each). The CDR3 has 18 residues. Germline V gene sequence: CDR1 MGHDK, CDR2 SYGVNS. V dropped 3 bases and J dropped 1 base, with 20 bases sitting between them. CDR3 nucleotides: TGTGCCAGCAGTGAGATAGGGACCGAAAGATATGGCACAGATACGCAGTATTTT. This encodes CASSEIGTERYGTDTQYF.

This clonotype was counted a single time. This chain links TRBV12-3 or TRBV12-4 with TRBJ2-4; D gene uncertain. V gave up 7 bases and J gave up 5 bases, with 9 bases separating them. The CDR3 consists of 12 residues. The CDR3 here is CASTALENIQYF. The CDR3 coding sequence is TGTGCCAGCACTGCTTTAGAAAACATTCAGTACTTC.

The chain is built from TRBV30 and TRBJ2-7; possibly TRBD1 or TRBD2 for D (7 bases each). Germline CDR1 reads GTSNPN; CDR2 reads SVGIG (reference sequence). The CDR3 totals 13 residues. V lost 0 bases and J lost 7, with 13 bases in between. The CDR3 DNA sequence: TGTGCCTGGAGTGTTTTCAGGGGGGGTGAGCAGTACTTC. Protein sequence: CAWSVFRGGEQYF.

V is TRBV20-1 and J is TRBJ2-3, with 11 bases that match TRBD2. CDR3 length equals 17 residues. V was clipped by 0 bases and J by 2 bases; unmatched bases: 7. Germline V gene lookup returns CDR1 DFQATT and CDR2 SNEGSKA (reference sequence). The CDR3 spells CSARDWLAGGSTDTQYF. The CDR3 nucleotides are TGCAGTGCTAGAGATTGGCTAGCGGGGGGCTCCACAGATACGCAGTATTTT.

The rearrangement uses TRBV18 and TRBJ2-6; 9 positions match TRBD2. Germline CDR1 is KGHSH and CDR2 is LQKENI. The CDR3 covers 23 residues. Germline trimming cut 5 bases from V and 1 base from J; bases unmatched to any gene: 24. The CDR3 sequence: CASSITSLIVSSGALSGANVLTF. In DNA, the CDR3 is TGTGCCAGCTCAATAACGAGCCTGATTGTGTCTAGCGGGGCCTTGTCTGGGGCCAACGTCCTGACTTTC.

A word on this clonotype: This clone may be a read error of a much larger clone one base away. V is TRBV29-1 and J is TRBJ2-5; perhaps TRBD1 as D (6 bases). V dropped 1 base and J dropped 11 bases, with 17 bases sitting between them. Germline assignment: CDR1 SQVTM and CDR2 ANQGSEA. The CDR3 is 13 amino acids. DNA of the CDR3: TGCAGCGTTGAAGCCCGACAAGGGGGTGGGCAGTACTTC. Residues: CSVEARQGGGQYF.

This clonotype turned up a few times. V and J are TRBV7-9 and TRBJ2-3, with D perhaps assigned TRBD1 or TRBD2 (5 bases each). The CDR3 contains 15 residues. The ends were cut back, 1 base at V and 2 bases at J, with 10 bases in the middle. Germline CDR1 SEHNR, CDR2 FQNEAQ (reference sequence). CDR3 sequence reads: CASSLGQGVTDTQYF. In DNA form, the CDR3 reads TGTGCCAGCAGCTTAGGGCAGGGAGTCACAGATACGCAGTATTTT.

In this sample, this clonotype turned up once. The chain recombines TRBV27 with TRBJ1-6, with D unclear. Per germline, CDR1 MNHEY and CDR2 SMNVEV (reference sequence). V lost 5 bases to trimming and J lost 6 bases, with 17 bases between them. The CDR3 contains 16 residues. The CDR3 nucleotides read TGTGCCAGCAGTACCCCCAGGAGGGTATCTAATTCACCCCTCCACTTT. Protein product: CASSTPRRVSNSPLHF.

As concerns this clonotype: A read error may produce the germline difference seen at one junction end. The chain combines TRBV11-2 with TRBJ2-3; 9 bases agree with TRBD1. From germline, CDR1 is SGHAT and CDR2 FQNNGV. This CDR3 is built from 15 residues. CDR3 nucleotide sequence: TGTACCAGCAGCTTAGGGACAGGGAGCACAGATACGCAGTATTTT. This translates into CTSSLGTGSTDTQYF.

The chain links TRBV9 to TRBJ1-2, with TRBD1 identical over 7 bases. This CDR3 has 16 amino acids. J was trimmed by 8 bases and V by 1 base; bases with no gene match: 14. The germline CDR1 and CDR2 sequences are SGDLS and YYNGEE. The CDR3 sequence: CASSVNRDSQRGGYTF. The CDR3 region has the DNA TGTGCCAGCAGCGTAAATCGGGACAGCCAACGAGGGGGCTACACCTTC.

This chain joins TRBV6-2 or TRBV6-3 and TRBJ2-3; D may be TRBD2 (5 bases). Germline V CDR1 and CDR2: MNHEY, SVGEGT. This CDR3 contains 12 residues. V gave up 5 bases and J gave up 4 bases, with 7 bases separating them. CDR3 residues: CASSAGADTQYF. In DNA, the CDR3 is TGTGCCAGCAGTGCCGGGGCAGATACGCAGTATTTT.

The genes are TRBV29-1 and TRBJ2-1; 7 nucleotides align to TRBD2. Germline V gene lookup returns CDR1 SQVTM and CDR2 ANQGSEA. This CDR3 is 14 amino acids long. The J segment lost 3 bases and the V segment lost 7 bases, leaving 9 bases of the junction unmatched. This CDR3 reads CSAIAWGGYNEQFF. The CDR3 region has the DNA TGCAGCGCCATAGCGTGGGGGGGCTACAATGAGCAGTTCTTC.

This clonotype was counted once. The chain couples TRBV19 to TRBJ2-2; no clear D gene. The V end lost 7 bases, the J end lost 0 bases, and 6 bases lay between the germline ends. This CDR3 contains 13 residues. From germline, CDR1 is LNHDA and CDR2 SQIVND (reference sequence). CDR3 amino acids: CASTKANTGELFF. In nucleotides, the CDR3 is TGTGCCAGTACGAAAGCGAACACCGGGGAGCTGTTTTTT.